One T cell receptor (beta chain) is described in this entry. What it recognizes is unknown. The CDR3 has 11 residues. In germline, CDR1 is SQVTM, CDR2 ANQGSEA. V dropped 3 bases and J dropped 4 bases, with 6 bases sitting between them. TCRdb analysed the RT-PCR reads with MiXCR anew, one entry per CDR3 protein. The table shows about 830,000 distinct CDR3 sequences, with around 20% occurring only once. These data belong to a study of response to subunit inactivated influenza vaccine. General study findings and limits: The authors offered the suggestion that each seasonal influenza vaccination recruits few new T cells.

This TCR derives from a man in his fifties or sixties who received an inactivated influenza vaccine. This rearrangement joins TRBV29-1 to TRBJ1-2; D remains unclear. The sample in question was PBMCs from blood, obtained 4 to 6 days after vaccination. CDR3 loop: CSVEGVYGYTF. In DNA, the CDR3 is TGCAGCGTTGAGGGAGTCTATGGCTACACCTTC.